The text below deals with one TCR beta chain. The data originate from a study of blood T cells in healthy people across ages. Primers used in a second PCR of roughly 6 to 11 cycles were a sample-barcoded 5' primer and a J-beta primer mix. The template-switch adaptor, which had 12 random nucleotides, put a tag on each cDNA molecule. The yield of each sample was at least 2.5 million CDR3-containing paired-end reads. TCRdb re-called the 5' RACE reads through MiXCR, storing one row per CDR3 protein. The data contain around 580,000 distinct CDR3 sequences, 40% to 55% of them singletons. Donors gave 8 to 10 milliliters of peripheral blood apiece. The extraction recovered at least 5.5 micrograms of total RNA per sample. Unmatched junction bases numbered 8, after V lost 4 bases and J lost 7 bases. The CDR3 length is 15 residues. Germline V gene sequence: CDR1 SGHDT, CDR2 YYEEEE.

The sample consisted of blood. The chain recombines TRBV5-6 with TRBJ1-4, with 9 bases matching TRBD1. The receptor was isolated from an older man in good health. This chain's CDR3 is CASSPSGTGIEKLFF. The DNA for the CDR3 is TGTGCCAGCAGCCCCTCCGGGACAGGGATTGAAAAACTGTTTTTT.